A selection of T cell receptor beta chains follows, all from one sample in a study of blood T cell repertoires in COVID-19. Some clones are missing from TCRdb's copy, which holds only in-frame ones; the method was immunoSEQ multiplex PCR. The sample contains around 200,000 clones, around nine tenths of which appear only once. The sequencing sample was made of peripheral blood. Every receptor here comes from a man between 40 and 49 years old with acute or convalescent COVID-19. Both conserved end residues are part of each CDR3. The D gene is left open where the match is weak. Clone size is stated in some rows and not others, as once, few, many or a class when expanded.

>TRBJ2-7|TRBV6-2/TRBV6-3|-|-
CASSRNEGGHEQYF
TGTGCCAGCAGTCGAAATGAGGGAGGACACGAGCAGTACTTC
>TRBJ2-7|TRBV11-2|TRBD2|-
CASSFSGRSYEQYF
TGTGCCAGCAGCTTTAGCGGGAGATCCTACGAGCAGTACTTC
>TRBJ2-7|TRBV27|-|-
CASSLKGLREFTYEQYF
TGTGCCAGCAGTTTAAAGGGGTTACGGGAGTTCACCTACGAGCAGTACTTC
>TRBJ1-6|TRBV3-1/TRBV3-2|-|-
CASSPAGQSYNSPLHF
TGTGCCAGCAGCCCTGCGGGTCAGTCCTATAATTCACCCCTCCACTTT
>TRBJ1-1|TRBV2|TRBD1|-
CASSAGTGHTEAFF
TGTGCCAGCAGCGCCGGGACAGGGCACACTGAAGCTTTCTTT
>TRBJ2-5|TRBV7-2|-|-
CASSPGRLYQETQYF
TGTGCCAGCAGCCCGGGGAGATTATACCAAGAGACCCAGTACTTC
>TRBJ2-3|TRBV2|-|few
CASNSGPSLDTQYF
TGTGCCAGCAATTCAGGGCCCTCCCTAGATACGCAGTATTTT
>TRBJ2-5|TRBV7-8|TRBD2|-
CASSRARGGETQYF
TGTGCCAGCAGCCGAGCAAGGGGAGGGGAGACCCAGTACTTC
>TRBJ1-1|TRBV19|-|-
CASIFTGLGNTEAFF
TGTGCCAGTATCTTCACAGGGTTGGGGAACACTGAAGCTTTCTTT
>TRBJ2-7|TRBV5-6|-|-
CASSLVGGGEQYF
TGTGCCAGCAGCCTAGTAGGAGGAGGTGAGCAGTACTTC
>TRBJ1-1|TRBV5-8|-|-
CASSLQGLLPWNTEAFF
TGTGCCAGCAGTTTGCAGGGACTGCTCCCGTGGAACACTGAAGCTTTCTTT
>TRBJ1-5|TRBV18|-|once
CASSPPLGRRSNQPQHF
TGTGCCAGCTCACCACCCTTGGGGCGTCGTAGCAATCAGCCCCAGCATTTT
>TRBJ1-2|TRBV28|TRBD1|few
CASRPPTGTGNYGYTF
TGTGCCAGCAGGCCTCCTACAGGGACAGGGAACTATGGCTACACCTTC
>TRBJ2-5|TRBV6-2/TRBV6-3|TRBD2|-
CASSYEGGGHQETQYF
TGTGCCAGCAGTTACGAGGGCGGGGGACACCAAGAGACCCAGTACTTC
>TRBJ1-1|TRBV19|TRBD1|once
CASSVQGTNTEAFF
TGTGCCAGTAGTGTACAGGGGACGAACACTGAAGCTTTCTTT
>TRBJ1-3|TRBV4-1|TRBD1|-
CASSQDRGPRGNSGNTIYF
TGCGCCAGCAGCCAAGACAGGGGGCCCAGGGGGAACTCTGGAAACACCATATATTTT
>TRBJ1-5|TRBV6-5|-|once
CASSYSGTSNQPQHF
TGTGCCAGCAGTTACTCGGGGACAAGCAATCAGCCCCAGCATTTT
>TRBJ2-5|TRBV7-8|-|-
CASSLTRGSGGRETQYF
TGTGCCAGCAGCTTAACCCGAGGGTCTGGGGGCAGGGAGACCCAGTACTTC
>TRBJ2-7|TRBV6-5|TRBD1|-
CASRQAQGVTYEQYF
TGTGCCAGCAGACAGGCCCAGGGGGTGACCTACGAGCAGTACTTC
>TRBJ2-5|TRBV6-6|-|-
CASSRDQETQYF
TGTGCCAGCAGCCGGGACCAAGAGACCCAGTACTTC
>TRBJ2-2|TRBV2|TRBD2|-
CASSGLAEHTGELFF
TGTGCCAGCAGTGGACTAGCGGAGCACACCGGGGAGCTGTTTTTT
>TRBJ2-5|TRBV2|-|-
CASSVEGTTQETQYF
TGTGCCAGCAGTGTCGAGGGTACTACCCAAGAGACCCAGTACTTC
>TRBJ2-3|TRBV7-9|TRBD2|-
CASSSERGWSDTQYF
TGTGCCAGCAGCTCCGAGCGGGGGTGGTCAGATACGCAGTATTTT
>TRBJ2-2|TRBV5-5|-|-
CASSLVLTTGELFF
TGTGCCAGCAGCTTGGTCCTTACAACCGGGGAGCTGTTTTTT
>TRBJ1-1|TRBV30|-|few
CAWKPGLWGTEAFF
TGTGCCTGGAAGCCGGGACTCTGGGGCACTGAAGCTTTCTTT
>TRBJ2-5|TRBV24-1|TRBD1|-
CATSAPGQGAGETQYF
TGTGCCACCAGTGCACCGGGACAGGGGGCGGGAGAGACCCAGTACTTC
>TRBJ1-1|TRBV10-3|TRBD1|-
CAIRATGGQNTEAFF
TGTGCCATCAGAGCGACAGGGGGGCAGAACACTGAAGCTTTCTTT
>TRBJ1-1|TRBV5-6|-|-
CASTQYLTEAFF
TGTGCCAGCACCCAGTACCTCACTGAAGCTTTCTTT
>TRBJ1-1|TRBV7-9|-|-
CASSSPLGGPTEAFF
TGTGCCAGCAGCTCACCCCTGGGGGGACCCACTGAAGCTTTCTTT
>TRBJ2-7|TRBV21-1|-|-
CASSPEASGPSYEQYF
TGTGCCAGCAGTCCTGAGGCTAGCGGGCCGTCCTACGAGCAGTACTTC
>TRBJ2-7|TRBV18|-|-
CASSPPGEYYEQYF
TGTGCCAGCTCACCCCCGGGGGAGTACTACGAGCAGTACTTC
>TRBJ2-5|TRBV6-5|TRBD1|-
CASRNVRGPETQYF
TGTGCCAGCAGGAATGTGAGGGGGCCGGAGACCCAGTACTTC
>TRBJ1-1|TRBV4-1|-|-
CASSTTMNTEAFF
TGCGCCAGCAGTACAACTATGAACACTGAAGCTTTCTTT